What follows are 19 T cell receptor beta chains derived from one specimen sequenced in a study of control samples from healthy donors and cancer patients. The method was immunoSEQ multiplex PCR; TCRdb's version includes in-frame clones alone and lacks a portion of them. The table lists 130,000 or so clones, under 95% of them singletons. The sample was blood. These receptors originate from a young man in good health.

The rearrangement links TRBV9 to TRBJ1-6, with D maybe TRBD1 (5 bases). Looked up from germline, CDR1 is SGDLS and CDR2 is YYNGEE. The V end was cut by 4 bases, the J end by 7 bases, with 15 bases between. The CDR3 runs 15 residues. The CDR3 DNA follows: TGTGCCAGCAGCCCCGGAGGGGATTTGAATTCACCCCTCCACTTT. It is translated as CASSPGGDLNSPLHF.

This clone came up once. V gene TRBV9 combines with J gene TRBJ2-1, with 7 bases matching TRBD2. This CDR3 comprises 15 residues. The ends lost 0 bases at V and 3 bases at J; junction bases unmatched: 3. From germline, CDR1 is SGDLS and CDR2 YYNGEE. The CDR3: CASSVAGTNYNEQFF. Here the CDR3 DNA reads TGTGCCAGCAGCGTAGCCGGGACTAACTACAATGAGCAGTTCTTC.

DNA for the CDR3: TGTGCCAGCAGCTCCCGGGACTACGCACAGTTCTTC. It encodes CASSSRDYAQFF. The chain employs TRBV5-6 and TRBJ2-1, with 7 positions matching TRBD2. The germline V gene has CDR1 SGHDT and CDR2 YYEEEE. With 3 bases clipped from V and 13 bases from J, the junction kept 7 bases outside the gene matches. The CDR3 runs to 12 residues.

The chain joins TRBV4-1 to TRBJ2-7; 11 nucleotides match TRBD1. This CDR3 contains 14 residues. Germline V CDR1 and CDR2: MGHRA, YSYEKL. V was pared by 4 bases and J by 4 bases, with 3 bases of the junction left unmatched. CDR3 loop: CASSRGQGAYEQYF. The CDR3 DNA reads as TGCGCCAGCAGCCGCGGACAGGGGGCTTACGAGCAGTACTTC.

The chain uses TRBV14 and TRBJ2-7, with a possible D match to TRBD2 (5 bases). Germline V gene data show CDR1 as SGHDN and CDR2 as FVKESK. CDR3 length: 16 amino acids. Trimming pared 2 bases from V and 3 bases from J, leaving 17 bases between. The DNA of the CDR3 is TGTGCCAGCAGCCAACTATTCGGAGCGGCCTTCTACGAGCAGTACTTC. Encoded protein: CASSQLFGAAFYEQYF.

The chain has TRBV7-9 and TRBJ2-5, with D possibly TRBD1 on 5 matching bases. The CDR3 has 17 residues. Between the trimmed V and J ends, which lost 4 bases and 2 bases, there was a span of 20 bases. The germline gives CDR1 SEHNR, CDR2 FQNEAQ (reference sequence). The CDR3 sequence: CASSSPPGRTRQETQYF. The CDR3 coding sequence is TGTGCCAGCAGCTCCCCCCCAGGGCGGACCCGTCAAGAGACCCAGTACTTC.

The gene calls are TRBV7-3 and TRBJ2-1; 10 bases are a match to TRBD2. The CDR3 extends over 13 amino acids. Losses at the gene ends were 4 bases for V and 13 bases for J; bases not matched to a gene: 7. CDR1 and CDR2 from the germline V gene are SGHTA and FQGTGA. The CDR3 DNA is TGTGCCAGCAGCTGGTCAAGCGGGGGGGCACAGTTCTTC. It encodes CASSWSSGGAQFF.

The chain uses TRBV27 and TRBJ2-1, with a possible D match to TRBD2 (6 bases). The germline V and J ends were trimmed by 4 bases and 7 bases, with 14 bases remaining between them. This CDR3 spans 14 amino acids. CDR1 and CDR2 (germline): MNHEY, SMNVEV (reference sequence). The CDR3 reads CASSWGTFPNEQFF. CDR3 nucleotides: TGTGCCAGCAGTTGGGGGACTTTCCCAAATGAGCAGTTCTTC.

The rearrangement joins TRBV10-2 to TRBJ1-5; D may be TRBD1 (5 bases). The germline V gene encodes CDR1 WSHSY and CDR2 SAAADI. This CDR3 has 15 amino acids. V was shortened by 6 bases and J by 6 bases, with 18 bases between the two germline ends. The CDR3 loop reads CASSVGQGMSQPQHF. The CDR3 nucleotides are TGCGCCAGCAGCGTTGGGCAGGGAATGAGTCAGCCCCAGCATTTT.

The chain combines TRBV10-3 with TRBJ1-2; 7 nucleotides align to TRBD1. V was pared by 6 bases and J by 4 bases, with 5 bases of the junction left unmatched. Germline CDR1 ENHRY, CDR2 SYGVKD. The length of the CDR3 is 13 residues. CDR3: CAIRVTGPYGYTF. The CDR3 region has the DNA TGTGCCATCAGGGTGACAGGGCCCTATGGCTACACCTTC.

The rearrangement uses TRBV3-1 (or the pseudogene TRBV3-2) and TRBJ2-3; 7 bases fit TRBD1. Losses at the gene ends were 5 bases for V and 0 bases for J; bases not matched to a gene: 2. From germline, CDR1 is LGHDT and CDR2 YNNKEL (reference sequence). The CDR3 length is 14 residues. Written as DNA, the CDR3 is TGTGCCAGCAGCGACAGGGCTAGCACAGATACGCAGTATTTT. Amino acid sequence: CASSDRASTDTQYF.

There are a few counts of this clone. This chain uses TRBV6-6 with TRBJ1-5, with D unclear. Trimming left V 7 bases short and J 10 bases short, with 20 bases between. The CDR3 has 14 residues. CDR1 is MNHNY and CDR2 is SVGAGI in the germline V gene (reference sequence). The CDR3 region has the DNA TGTGCCAGCACCAAATCCGGGCCATCCTTTCCCCAGCATTTT. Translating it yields CASTKSGPSFPQHF.

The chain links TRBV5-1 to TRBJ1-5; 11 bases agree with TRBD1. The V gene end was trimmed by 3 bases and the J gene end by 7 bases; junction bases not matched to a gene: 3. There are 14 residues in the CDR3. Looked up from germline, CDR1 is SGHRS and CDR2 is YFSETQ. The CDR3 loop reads CASSWGQGDQPQHF. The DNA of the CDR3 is TGCGCCAGCAGCTGGGGACAGGGGGACCAGCCCCAGCATTTT.

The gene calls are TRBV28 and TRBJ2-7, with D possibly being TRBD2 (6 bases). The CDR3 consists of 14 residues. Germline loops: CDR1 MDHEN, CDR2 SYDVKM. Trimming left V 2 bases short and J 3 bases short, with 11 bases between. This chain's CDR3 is CASSLLASVYEQYF. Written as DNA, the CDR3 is TGTGCCAGCAGTTTACTGGCTAGCGTCTACGAGCAGTACTTC.

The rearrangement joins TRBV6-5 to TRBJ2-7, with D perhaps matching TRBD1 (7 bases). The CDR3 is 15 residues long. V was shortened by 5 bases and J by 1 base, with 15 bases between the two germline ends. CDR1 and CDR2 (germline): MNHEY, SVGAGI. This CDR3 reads CASSRLGQASYEQYF. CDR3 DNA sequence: TGTGCCAGCAGTCGACTAGGACAGGCGTCCTACGAGCAGTACTTC.

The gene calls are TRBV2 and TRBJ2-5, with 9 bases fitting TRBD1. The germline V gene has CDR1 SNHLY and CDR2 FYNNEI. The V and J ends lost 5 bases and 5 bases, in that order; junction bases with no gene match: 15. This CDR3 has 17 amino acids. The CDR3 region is CASSFTLRDRESETQYF. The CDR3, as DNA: TGTGCCAGCAGTTTCACGCTCCGGGACAGGGAATCGGAGACCCAGTACTTC.

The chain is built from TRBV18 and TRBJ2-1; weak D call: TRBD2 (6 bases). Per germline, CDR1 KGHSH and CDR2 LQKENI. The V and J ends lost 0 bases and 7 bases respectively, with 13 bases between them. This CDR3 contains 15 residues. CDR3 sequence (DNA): TGTGCCAGCTCACCACCGGGGCGGGGTAGAAATGAGCAGTTCTTC. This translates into CASSPPGRGRNEQFF.

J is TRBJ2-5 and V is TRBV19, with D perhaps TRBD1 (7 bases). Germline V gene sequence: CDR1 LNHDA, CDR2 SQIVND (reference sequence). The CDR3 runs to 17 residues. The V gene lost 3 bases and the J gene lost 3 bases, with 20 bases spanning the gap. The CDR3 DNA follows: TGTGCCAGTAGTATTTTGGGTGGGCAGGGGGGAAAAGAGACCCAGTACTTC. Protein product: CASSILGGQGGKETQYF.

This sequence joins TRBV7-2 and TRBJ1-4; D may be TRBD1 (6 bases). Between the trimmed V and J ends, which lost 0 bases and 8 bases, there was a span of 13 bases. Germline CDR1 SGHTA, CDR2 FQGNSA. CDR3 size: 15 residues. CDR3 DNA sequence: TGTGCCAGCAGCTTAGCTGGGGGCGCGGGGGAAAAACTGTTTTTT. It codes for CASSLAGGAGEKLFF. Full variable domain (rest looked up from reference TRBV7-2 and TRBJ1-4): GAGVSQSPSNKVTEKGKDVELRCDPISGHTALYWYRQSLGQGLEFLIYFQGNSAPDKSGLPSDRFSAERTGGSVSTLTIQRTQQEDSAVYLCASSLAGGAGEKLFFGSGTQLSVL.